The 28 T cell receptor beta chains listed next were all sequenced from one sample in a study of regulatory T cells in long-lasting Graves disease. To make TCR beta libraries, researchers used iRepertoire HTBI primers and Arm-PCR of CDR3 regions. One entry per CDR3 protein results from TCRdb running MiXCR on the multiplex PCR reads. The table records hundreds of thousands of distinct CDR3 sequences, less than 20% of them present only once. Time point defined: newly diagnosed GD, antithyroid drugs for less than 3 months. The authors made the TCR library using RNA they extracted from PBMCs. These same data were also listed under a study on T cells in Graves' hyperthyroidism and ophthalmopathy.

Sample: peripheral blood mononuclear cells (PBMCs), taken at new diagnosis, from a patient treated with antithyroid drugs. The receptors were gathered from a woman aged 25-40 years with Graves disease.

This clonotype was seen at least ten times. J is TRBJ2-3 and V is TRBV9, with TRBD2 matching 7 bases. The CDR3 extends over 16 amino acids. Germline trimming cut 0 bases from V and 3 bases from J; bases unmatched to any gene: 7. The V gene's germline CDR1 is SGDLS and CDR2 YYNGEE. This CDR3 is CASSVGVGGPTDTQYF. CDR3 in DNA: TGTGCCAGCAGCGTAGGAGTGGGAGGGCCGACAGATACGCAGTATTTT.

This clonotype was found many times. This sequence joins TRBV6-1 and TRBJ2-3; no clear D gene. CDR3 length: 15 residues. Germline values: CDR1 MNHNS, CDR2 SASEGT. The germline V and J ends were trimmed by 1 base and 8 bases, with 16 bases remaining between them. CDR3 protein: CASSEETSPYSTQYF. CDR3 bases: TGTGCCAGCAGTGAAGAGACATCCCCATATAGTACGCAGTATTTT.

This clonotype was seen at least ten times. The chain joins TRBV24-1 to TRBJ2-3, with D perhaps matching TRBD1 or TRBD2 (5 bases each). CDR1 and CDR2 (germline): KGHDR, SFDVKD. The CDR3 consists of 17 residues. V was trimmed by 4 bases and J by 4 bases, leaving 20 bases between them. CDR3 coding DNA: TGTGCCACCAGTGACTTATCCGGGACCCCAGGCGCAGATACGCAGTATTTT. Its protein is CATSDLSGTPGADTQYF.

This clonotype was recorded many times. The J gene is TRBJ2-7, the V gene TRBV6-5, with 7 bases fitting TRBD1. After removal of 6 bases from V and 3 bases from J, the junction contained 8 bases not matched to a gene. The germline V gene encodes CDR1 MNHEY and CDR2 SVGAGI. The CDR3 has 14 residues. CDR3 residues: CASSYGQEVYEQYF. For the CDR3, the DNA is TGTGCCAGCAGCTACGGACAGGAGGTCTACGAGCAGTACTTC.

Ten or more counts support this clonotype. The chain is built from TRBV7-2 and TRBJ2-1; D possibly corresponds to TRBD2 (6 bases). In germline, CDR1 is SGHTA, CDR2 FQGNSA. Deletions cut 0 bases from V and 0 bases from J, with 9 bases between. The CDR3 contains 16 residues. CDR3 protein: CASSLAGRDSYNEQFF. DNA of the CDR3: TGTGCCAGCAGCTTAGCAGGGCGGGACTCCTACAATGAGCAGTTCTTC.

This rearrangement joins TRBV7-2 to TRBJ1-2; 7 bases line up with TRBD1. The V gene's germline CDR1 is SGHTA and CDR2 FQGNSA. V trimming: 5 bases; J trimming: 4 bases; junction bases outside the gene matches: 7. The CDR3 has 14 residues. The CDR3 region has the DNA TGTGCCAGCAGCAGTGGACAGGCACCCTATGGCTACACCTTC. The encoded protein is CASSSGQAPYGYTF. The variable domain in full, with the rest retrieved from reference TRBV7-2 and TRBJ1-2, is GAGVSQSPSNKVTEKGKDVELRCDPISGHTALYWYRQSLGQGLEFLIYFQGNSAPDKSGLPSDRFSAERTGGSVSTLTIQRTQQEDSAVYLCASSSGQAPYGYTFGSGTRLTVV.

This clonotype was recorded at least ten times. The chain employs TRBV27 and TRBJ2-1; TRBD2 aligns across 8 bases. Looked up from germline, CDR1 is MNHEY and CDR2 is SMNVEV (reference sequence). This CDR3 spans 14 amino acids. After removal of 6 bases from V and 7 bases from J, the junction contained 8 bases not matched to a gene. The CDR3 region has the DNA TGTGCCAGCAGCAGCGGGAGACGGAGGAATGAGCAGTTCTTC. Translation gives CASSSGRRRNEQFF.

The sample holds many counts of this clonotype. The chain combines TRBV2 with TRBJ2-1; 7 bases align to TRBD1. V lost 6 bases to trimming and J lost 6 bases; unmatched junction nucleotides: 8. Germline values: CDR1 SNHLY, CDR2 FYNNEI. The CDR3 has 14 residues. The CDR3 region is CASRLKGAFNEQFF. The DNA of the CDR3 is TGTGCCAGCAGGCTGAAGGGGGCGTTCAATGAGCAGTTCTTC.

This clonotype was seen a few times. The chain uses TRBV18 and TRBJ1-1; 9 nucleotides agree with TRBD1. CDR1 KGHSH and CDR2 LQKENI come from the germline V gene. Trimming removed 6 bases from V and 3 bases from J; junction bases left unmatched: 8. This CDR3 is built from 15 residues. The CDR3 spells CASSKNRGLDTEAFF. In DNA form, the CDR3 reads TGTGCCAGCTCGAAAAACAGGGGGCTTGACACTGAAGCTTTCTTT.

This clonotype was seen more than once but under ten times. A much larger clone differs from this one at a single base, so this may be a read error. V and J are TRBV27 and TRBJ2-1; 8 nucleotides align to TRBD2. Germline CDR1 is MNHEY and CDR2 is SMNVEV (reference sequence). There are 14 residues in the CDR3. This CDR3 reads CVSNSPGGGNEQFF. CDR3 DNA sequence: TGTGTCAGCAACTCTCCCGGGGGGGGCAATGAGCAGTTCTTC.

This clonotype was picked up many times. J is TRBJ2-7 and V is TRBV6-1; TRBD2 is a possible D gene (5 bases). Germline V gives CDR1 MNHNS, CDR2 SASEGT. The length of the CDR3 is 15 residues. Between the trimmed V and J ends, which lost 6 bases and 4 bases, there was a span of 19 bases. CDR3 DNA sequence: TGTGCCAGCAGGTCACAAAGCGGAGGCGGATACGAGCAGTACTTC. The encoded protein is CASRSQSGGGYEQYF.

This clonotype has at least ten counts. The chain carries TRBV5-6 and TRBJ2-1, with D tentatively TRBD2 (5 bases). Germline V lookup: CDR1 SGHDT, CDR2 YYEEEE. The length of the CDR3 is 13 residues. V was cut by 7 bases and J by 0 bases, with 8 bases left in between. CDR3 in amino acids: CASGSGSYNEQFF. The CDR3, as DNA: TGTGCCAGCGGCAGCGGCTCCTACAATGAGCAGTTCTTC.

V usage is TRBV5-1 and J usage is TRBJ2-7, with 9 bases aligning to TRBD1. The V gene end was trimmed by 3 bases and the J gene end by 5 bases; junction bases not matched to a gene: 9. The CDR3 runs 15 residues. Germline CDR1 is SGHRS and CDR2 is YFSETQ. Here the CDR3 DNA reads TGCGCCAGCAGCTCGAGACCGGGACAGGGTAACGAGCAGTACTTC. This gives the protein CASSSRPGQGNEQYF.

V is TRBV20-1 and J is TRBJ2-7; perhaps TRBD2 as D (6 bases). Per germline, CDR1 DFQATT and CDR2 SNEGSKA (reference sequence). The CDR3 runs to 15 residues. V was pared by 3 bases and J by 6 bases, with 21 bases between. CDR3 region: CSASPHQGGTVEQYF. As DNA, the CDR3 is TGCAGTGCTAGTCCCCATCAAGGCGGGACTGTCGAGCAGTACTTC.

This clonotype turned up a few times. The rearrangement links TRBV6-2 or TRBV6-3 to TRBJ1-4; TRBD1 might be the D (5 bases). The CDR3 runs to 18 residues. The germline V gene encodes CDR1 MNHEY and CDR2 SVGEGT. Trimming cost V 2 bases and J 8 bases, with 24 bases left between them. The CDR3 region has the DNA TGTGCCAGCAGTTACGGGGTGGACTCATCGACTCGGACAGAAAAACTGTTTTTT. Encoded protein: CASSYGVDSSTRTEKLFF.

In DNA, the CDR3 is TGTGCCAGCAGCACCATGGGGTGGCAGTACTTC. It translates to CASSTMGWQYF. The chain recombines TRBV7-9 with TRBJ2-5; D is ambiguous. This CDR3 has 11 amino acids. V was clipped by 5 bases and J by 11 bases, with 12 bases between them. Germline V gene data show CDR1 as SEHNR and CDR2 as FQNEAQ (reference sequence).

This clonotype was seen at least ten times. This chain links TRBV28 with TRBJ2-5, with unresolved D. The length of the CDR3 is 14 residues. Per germline, CDR1 MDHEN and CDR2 SYDVKM. With 3 bases removed from V and 5 bases from J, the gap between germline ends came to 13 bases. CDR3 DNA: TGTGCCAGCAGTTTGAAACTGCGCAAGGAGACCCAGTACTTC. This sequence encodes CASSLKLRKETQYF.

The CDR3: CASSQDRRATEAFF. The CDR3, as DNA: TGTGCCAGCAGCCAAGATAGGAGGGCCACTGAAGCTTTCTTT. V and J are TRBV3-1 and TRBJ1-1; D remains unclear. CDR1 and CDR2 (germline): LGHDT, YNNKEL (reference sequence). The CDR3 has 14 residues. The V end lost 0 bases, the J end lost 4 bases, and 9 bases lay between the germline ends. Based on the CDR3 plus reference TRBV3-1 and TRBJ1-1, the full variable domain is DTAVSQTPKYLVTQMGNDKSIKCEQNLGHDTMYWYKQDSKKFLKIMFSYNNKELIINETVPNRFSPKSPDKAHLNLHINSLELGDSAVYFCASSQDRRATEAFFGQGTRLTVV.

This clonotype was detected many times. The chain is built from TRBV9 and TRBJ1-6, with D unclear. The ends were cut back, 0 bases at V and 2 bases at J, with 9 bases in the middle. Germline assignment: CDR1 SGDLS and CDR2 YYNGEE. The CDR3 loop spans 16 amino acids. CDR3 DNA: TGTGCCAGCAGCGTAGGGGCAGCTACCTATAATTCACCCCTCCACTTT. Its protein is CASSVGAATYNSPLHF.

Ten or more counts support this clonotype. V gene TRBV28 combines with J gene TRBJ1-5; TRBD1 aligns across 7 bases. Germline V gene sequence: CDR1 MDHEN, CDR2 SYDVKM. The junction had 8 bases not matched to a gene; V was cut back by 8 bases and J by 7 bases. The CDR3 is 13 amino acids. The CDR3 coding sequence is TGTGCCAGCTACGAGGGGGCTGGGCAGCCCCAGCATTTT. This sequence encodes CASYEGAGQPQHF.

The table lists this clonotype with a few counts. The rearrangement links TRBV12-3 or TRBV12-4 to TRBJ2-1; TRBD2 might be the D (6 bases). This CDR3 spans 15 amino acids. Trimming stripped 4 bases from V and 0 bases from J, with 10 bases between. The CDR3 nucleotides are TGTGCCAGCAGTTCGGGACTTAACTCCTACAATGAGCAGTTCTTC. Amino acid sequence: CASSSGLNSYNEQFF.

Only a few counts were recorded for this clonotype. The chain recombines TRBV20-1 with TRBJ2-1; 10 nucleotides line up with TRBD2. The J segment lost 4 bases and the V segment lost 1 base, leaving 1 base of the junction unmatched. From germline, CDR1 is DFQATT and CDR2 SNEGSKA (reference sequence). CDR3 size: 14 residues. Here the CDR3 reads CSARGLAGYNEQFF. The CDR3 nucleotides are TGCAGTGCTAGAGGACTAGCGGGTTACAATGAGCAGTTCTTC.

This clonotype has at least ten counts. The chain links TRBV12-3 or TRBV12-4 to TRBJ2-7; D ambiguous. V lost 4 bases, J lost 6 bases, and 19 bases lay in between. The CDR3 consists of 15 residues. The DNA of the CDR3 is TGTGCCAGCAGTTACTATTTTATTGGCCGCGGCGAGCAGTACTTC. The encoded protein is CASSYYFIGRGEQYF.

This clonotype was detected ten times or more. The V and J genes are TRBV28 and TRBJ1-5; 7 nucleotides agree with TRBD1. In germline, CDR1 is MDHEN, CDR2 SYDVKM. V dropped 5 bases and J dropped 0; count of bases not matched to a gene: 4. The CDR3 length is 15 residues. The CDR3 sequence: CASSGQDYSNQPQHF. In DNA form, the CDR3 reads TGTGCCAGCAGTGGACAGGACTATAGCAATCAGCCCCAGCATTTT.

This clonotype occurred a few times. The chain has TRBV9 and TRBJ1-3; D is perhaps TRBD1 (6 bases). This CDR3 spans 14 amino acids. The V gene lost 3 bases and the J gene lost 3 bases, with 10 bases spanning the gap. The germline V gene has CDR1 SGDLS and CDR2 YYNGEE. The CDR3 sequence is CASSEQGYGNTIYF. CDR3 nucleotides: TGTGCCAGCAGCGAACAGGGATATGGAAACACCATATATTTT.

This clonotype was seen a few times. A much more abundant neighbour one base away suggests this may be a read error. The gene calls are TRBV28 and TRBJ2-7, with D tentatively TRBD2 (6 bases). The CDR3 is 15 residues long. V was shortened by 6 bases and J by 0 bases, with 15 bases between the two germline ends. CDR1 and CDR2 from the germline V gene are MDHEN and SYDVKM. The CDR3 nucleotides read TGTGCCAGCAGCAGTACAGGAGGGGCCTCCTACGAGCAGTACTTC. It specifies CASSSTGGASYEQYF.

There are a few counts of this clonotype. The chain is built from TRBV28 and TRBJ2-3, with D perhaps matching TRBD1 (6 bases). This CDR3 spans 20 amino acids. The V end lost 6 bases, the J end lost 0 bases, and 28 bases lay between the germline ends. Germline lookup yields CDR1 MDHEN and CDR2 SYDVKM. The CDR3 loop is CASRQTLGAGIFSSTDTQYF. The CDR3 DNA sequence: TGTGCCAGCAGGCAGACCCTGGGGGCAGGGATTTTCTCTAGCACAGATACGCAGTATTTT.

The table lists this clonotype with a count of one. This chain joins TRBV2 and TRBJ2-2; D is possibly TRBD1 (5 bases). Trimming removed 3 bases from V and 7 bases from J, with 15 bases in between. The CDR3 extends over 15 amino acids. In germline, CDR1 is SNHLY, CDR2 FYNNEI. The CDR3 protein is CASSEQGGGIGELFF. For the CDR3, the DNA is TGTGCCAGCAGTGAGCAGGGCGGTGGTATCGGGGAGCTGTTTTTT.